Below are 9 T cell receptor beta chains sequenced from a single sample in a study of cytomegalovirus exposure and HLA in healthy donors. This PCR relied on a set of 60 Vbeta primers and 13 Jbeta primers. TCRdb's table, derived via immunoSEQ multiplex PCR, lists solely in-frame clones and lacks some. Among some 240,000 clones listed, almost 80% were seen once. Source material: PBMCs. The source of these receptors is a male donor in good health and CMV-seronegative.

This clone was recorded only once. J is TRBJ2-5 and V is TRBV28; a weak D match, TRBD2 (7 bases). The CDR3 loop spans 13 amino acids. Germline CDR1 MDHEN, CDR2 SYDVKM. V was clipped by 3 bases and J by 4 bases, with 9 bases between them. CDR3 in DNA: TGTGCCAGCAGTTTCGGGGGGCGAGAGACCCAGTACTTC. Encoded protein: CASSFGGRETQYF.

In this sample, this clone turned up a few times. The chain carries TRBV5-1 and TRBJ2-7; 9 nucleotides align to TRBD1. Germline CDR1 and CDR2: SGHRS and YFSETQ. CDR3 length: 15 residues. Germline trimming cut 3 bases from V and 0 bases from J; bases unmatched to any gene: 4. The CDR3 region has the DNA TGCGCCAGCAGCTCGGGACAGGGAAGCTCCTACGAGCAGTACTTC. Its translation: CASSSGQGSSYEQYF.

V is TRBV6-1 and J is TRBJ2-7; 8 nucleotides align to TRBD2. The CDR3 has 15 amino acids. The germline V gene has CDR1 MNHNS and CDR2 SASEGT. The V and J ends lost 3 bases and 3 bases, in that order; junction bases with no gene match: 7. The CDR3 DNA sequence: TGTGCCAGCAGTGAGGCAGGGACTAGAATCTACGAGCAGTACTTC. It yields the protein CASSEAGTRIYEQYF.

The chain has TRBV2 and TRBJ2-1; 10 bases fit TRBD2. The CDR3 length is 14 residues. V was pared by 7 bases and J by 4 bases, with 4 bases of the junction left unmatched. Germline V gene data show CDR1 as SNHLY and CDR2 as FYNNEI. The chain's CDR3 is CASILAGVYNEQFF. The CDR3 DNA reads TGTGCCAGCATTCTAGCGGGAGTTTACAATGAGCAGTTCTTC.

The chain combines TRBV19 with TRBJ2-2; possibly TRBD1 for D (5 bases). This CDR3 spans 13 amino acids. CDR1 is LNHDA, CDR2 SQIVND, per germline (reference sequence). The V gene lost 8 bases and the J gene lost 4 bases, with 11 bases spanning the gap. The CDR3 sequence is CASAQGLTGELFF. The CDR3 bases are TGTGCCAGTGCTCAGGGTCTCACCGGGGAGCTGTTTTTT.

The J gene is TRBJ2-5, the V gene TRBV11-2, with 9 nucleotides matching TRBD2. The CDR3 contains 17 residues. J gave up 3 bases and V 0 bases, and 8 bases lay outside the gene matches. CDR1 and CDR2 (germline): SGHAT, FQNNGV. The CDR3 is CASSLDQSLAGKETQYF. CDR3 bases: TGTGCCAGCAGCTTAGATCAATCTCTAGCGGGAAAAGAGACCCAGTACTTC.

V gene TRBV7-9 combines with J gene TRBJ2-5, with D possibly TRBD2 on 6 matching bases. Trimming removed 7 bases at V and 5 bases at J, with 20 bases between. The germline V gene has CDR1 SEHNR and CDR2 FQNEAQ (reference sequence). This CDR3 is built from 15 residues. For the CDR3, the DNA is TGTGCCAGCATCAAATTTACTAGTGGAGGGGAGACCCAGTACTTC. Translation gives CASIKFTSGGETQYF. Full variable domain (missing parts from reference TRBV7-9 and TRBJ2-5): DTGVSQNPRHKITKRGQNVTFRCDPISEHNRLYWYRQTLGQGPEFLTYFQNEAQLEKSRLLSDRFSAERPKGSFSTLEIQRTEQGDSAMYLCASIKFTSGGETQYFGPGTRLLVL.

The J gene is TRBJ2-7, the V gene TRBV11-3, with D possibly matching TRBD1 (6 bases). V lost 1 base and J lost 7, with 23 bases in between. CDR1 is SGHNT and CDR2 is YENEEA in the germline V gene. The CDR3 has 17 residues. CDR3 residues: CASSLARQESGDKEQYF. The CDR3 nucleotides are TGTGCCAGCAGCTTAGCTCGACAGGAGAGTGGGGATAAGGAGCAGTACTTC.

The J gene is TRBJ2-7, the V gene TRBV18, with 8 bases identical to TRBD1. Germline V gene lookup returns CDR1 KGHSH and CDR2 LQKENI. This CDR3 spans 15 amino acids. V shed 0 bases and J 2 bases; nucleotides not matched to a gene: 3. The CDR3 sequence: CASSPPSGQAYEQYF. In DNA, the CDR3 is TGTGCCAGCTCACCACCATCGGGACAGGCCTACGAGCAGTACTTC.